This T cell receptor beta chain was captured by sequencing in a study of spatial heterogeneity in lung cancer. Across the study: For the average unique TCR and UMI combination, more than eight occurrences appeared in raw reads.

MiXCR was run by TCRdb on the 5' RACE reads, yielding one entry per CDR3 protein. The repertoire holds 8,000 to 10,000 distinct CDR3 sequences, roughly 9.4% seen once, with 9.5% to 15% in the top ten. Indicated time point: sample taken at primary tumor resection. The CDR3 extends over 12 amino acids. The ends lost 7 bases at V and 4 bases at J; junction bases unmatched: 6. Germline CDR1 reads GTSNPN; CDR2 reads SVGIG (reference sequence). As for this clonotype: Its specificity is unknown.

Overall study results and limits: Counts that tracked tumor mutation counts were those of expanded intratumoral alpha and beta TCRs.

V usage is TRBV30 and J usage is TRBJ2-7; TRBD1 matches at 8 bases. The sample was lung tumor tissue, taken at surgery. The sequence was obtained from a female donor with early-stage non-small cell lung cancer. For the CDR3, the DNA is TGTGCCTTCGACAGGGGTTGGTACGAGCAGTACTTC. Its protein product is CAFDRGWYEQYF.